This TCR beta chain was sequenced in a study of cytomegalovirus exposure and HLA in healthy donors. As for the study in general: T cells numbering 150 million to 200 million yielded some 100 million unique TCR beta sequences in an earlier analysis.

The study ran its PCR with 60 Vbeta and 13 Jbeta primers. Profiling relied on immunoSEQ multiplex PCR, and the TCRdb table lists in-frame clones only, not all of them. The sample holds about 91,000 clones, roughly two thirds seen once. The germline gives CDR1 MNHNS, CDR2 SASEGT. V lost 6 bases to trimming and J lost 10 bases; unmatched junction nucleotides: 5. The CDR3 extends over 11 amino acids. The J gene is TRBJ1-1, the V gene TRBV6-1, with TRBD1 matching 7 bases. The sample consisted of PBMCs. This receptor was identified in a human donor in good health. The CDR3 bases are TGTGCCAGCAGCCCGACAGGGATAGCTTTCTTT. It encodes CASSPTGIAFF.